This T cell receptor beta chain was recovered during a study of PD-L1 blockade in urothelial cancer. For the study at large: The authors examined blood 3 weeks (second dose) and 6 weeks after treatment start. General observations from the study: Pretreatment TCR clonality in blood, when below the median, was predictive of better survival.

The protocol was immunoSEQ multiplex PCR, while the TCRdb copy is restricted to in-frame clones and leaves out a portion. This sample has roughly 120,000 clones, with 80% to 90% found just once. A word on this clone: The antigen remains undetermined.

The germline V gene encodes CDR1 MNHEY and CDR2 SMNVEV (reference sequence). The CDR3 is 13 amino acids. The V gene lost 3 bases and the J gene lost 2 bases, with 7 bases spanning the gap. The time point here: peripheral blood 6 weeks after treatment start. The sequence was collected from a man between 60 and 70 years old with urothelial cancer. Material: PBMCs, obtained around atezolizumab (anti-PD-L1) treatment. This rearrangement joins TRBV27 to TRBJ1-2; possible D gene TRBD1, 5 bases. The CDR3 nucleotides read TGTGCCAGCAGTTTTCAGGGAAACTATGGCTACACCTTC. Protein sequence: CASSFQGNYGYTF.